This T cell receptor (beta chain) was captured in a study of shared clonotypes between healthy human individuals. Study conclusions and caveats: Even with large depth, rarefaction showed that sorted-subset sequencing was incomplete.

As to this clone: Its matching antigen is unknown.

Over several immunoSEQ plates, each subset's genomic DNA was distributed in even portions. Libraries were prepared by immunoSEQ multiplex PCR; TCRdb keeps only in-frame clonotypes and omits some of them. The sample has over a million clones; roughly 96% are singletons. The CDR3 totals 13 residues. V lost 6 bases to trimming and J lost 8 bases; unmatched junction nucleotides: 4. CDR1 is LNHDA, CDR2 SQIVND, per germline (reference sequence). Sequenced input: naive CD4+ T cells sorted from blood. Subset defined: CD45RA+ positively selected. J is TRBJ1-2 and V is TRBV19, with 12 bases matching TRBD1. The sequence was collected from a man aged 25 to 40 in good health. The CDR3 reads CASRGQGARGYTF. The CDR3 DNA follows: TGTGCCAGTAGGGGACAGGGGGCTCGAGGCTACACCTTC.